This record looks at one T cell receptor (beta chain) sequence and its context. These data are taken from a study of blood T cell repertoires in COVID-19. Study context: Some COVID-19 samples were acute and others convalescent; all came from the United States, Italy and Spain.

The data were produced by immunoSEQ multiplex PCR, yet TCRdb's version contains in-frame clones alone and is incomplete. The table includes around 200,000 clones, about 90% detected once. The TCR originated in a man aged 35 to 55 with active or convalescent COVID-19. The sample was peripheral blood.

The DNA of the CDR3 is TGTGCCAGCTCACCAAGGGCAGGGGAGGGCGAGCAGTACTTC. Protein sequence: CASSPRAGEGEQYF. The chain employs TRBV18 and TRBJ2-7; tentatively, D is TRBD2 (7 bases). Germline V gene sequence: CDR1 KGHSH, CDR2 LQKENI. Trimming shortened V by 2 bases and J by 6 bases, and 14 bases separated the two germline ends. The CDR3 loop spans 14 amino acids.